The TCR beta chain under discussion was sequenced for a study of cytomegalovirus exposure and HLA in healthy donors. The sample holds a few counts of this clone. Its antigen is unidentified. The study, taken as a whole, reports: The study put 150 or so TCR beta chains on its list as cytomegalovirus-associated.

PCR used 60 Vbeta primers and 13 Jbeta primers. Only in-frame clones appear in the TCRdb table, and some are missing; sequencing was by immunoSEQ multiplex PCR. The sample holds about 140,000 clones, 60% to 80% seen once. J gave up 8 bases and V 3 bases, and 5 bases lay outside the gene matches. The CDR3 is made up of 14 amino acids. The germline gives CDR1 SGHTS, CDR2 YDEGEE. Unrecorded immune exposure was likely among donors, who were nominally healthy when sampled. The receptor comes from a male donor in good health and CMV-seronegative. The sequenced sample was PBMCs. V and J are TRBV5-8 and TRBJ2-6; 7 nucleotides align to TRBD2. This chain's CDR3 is CASSWGGLSNVLTF. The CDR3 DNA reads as TGTGCCAGCAGCTGGGGGGGACTCTCCAACGTCCTGACTTTC. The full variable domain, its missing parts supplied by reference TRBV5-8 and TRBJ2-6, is EAGVTQSPTHLIKTRGQQATLRCSPISGHTSVYWYQQALGLGLQFLLWYDEGEERNRGNFPPRFSGRQFPNYSSELNVNALELEDSALYLCASSWGGLSNVLTFGAGSRLTVL.